A selection of T cell receptor beta chains follows, all from one sample in a study of blood T cells in healthy people across ages. TCRdb redid the calling of the 5' RACE reads with MiXCR, one entry per CDR3 protein. The data show hundreds of thousands of distinct CDR3 sequences, 25% to 35% seen once. The sequencing sample was made of blood. These TCRs come from a woman of 80 years or more in good health. The CDR3 runs from the conserved cysteine through the conserved F or W. A D gene is named only where the DNA matches it firmly. Clone size, where shown, is once, few, many, or a class for clones that have expanded.

V gene	J gene	clone size	D gene	CDR3 length	CDR3 protein	CDR3 DNA
TRBV7-9	TRBJ1-4	few	-	14	CASSLAGAQEKLFF	TGTGCCAGCAGCTTAGCAGGGGCACAGGAAAAACTGTTTTTT
TRBV12-3/TRBV12-4	TRBJ1-1	few	TRBD1	14	CASRAGTGITEAFF	TGTGCCAGCAGAGCCGGGACAGGGATTACTGAAGCTTTCTTT
TRBV7-8	TRBJ1-4	few	TRBD1	14	CASSSPGTAEKLFF	TGTGCCAGCAGCTCTCCCGGGACAGCTGAAAAACTGTTTTTT
TRBV7-2	TRBJ2-2	few	-	14	CASSSRGFAGELFF	TGTGCCAGCAGCTCCAGGGGATTTGCCGGGGAGCTGTTTTTT
TRBV20-1	TRBJ2-7	many	-	15	CSATHPRVSSYEQYF	TGCAGTGCTACCCACCCCCGGGTTTCCTCCTACGAGCAGTACTTC
TRBV3-1	TRBJ2-7	-	-	12	CAGSSSLYEQYF	TGTGCCGGCAGCTCCAGCCTCTACGAGCAGTACTTC
TRBV20-1	TRBJ2-1	many	-	14	CSARSLEGRGEQFF	TGCAGTGCTAGATCCCTGGAGGGTAGGGGTGAGCAGTTCTTC
TRBV5-4	TRBJ2-3	-	-	16	CASSTRGLAALDTQYF	TGTGCCAGCAGCACGAGGGGACTTGCCGCTCTGGATACGCAGTATTTT
TRBV15	TRBJ2-7	many	-	14	CATSRGGGSNEQYF	TGTGCCACCAGCAGAGGAGGGGGTTCCAACGAGCAGTACTTC
TRBV20-1	TRBJ2-3	many	-	12	CSAPYYTDTQYF	TGCAGTGCGCCATACTACACAGATACGCAGTATTTT
TRBV9	TRBJ2-2	many	-	15	CASSVGGARTGELFF	TGTGCCAGCAGCGTAGGTGGGGCGCGCACCGGGGAGCTGTTTTTT
TRBV12-3/TRBV12-4	TRBJ2-7	many	-	13	CASSPRASYEQYF	TGTGCCAGCAGTCCAAGGGCAAGCTACGAGCAGTACTTC
TRBV2	TRBJ1-2	-	TRBD1	15	CASSGQGLKAEGYTF	TGTGCCAGCAGTGGACAGGGTTTGAAAGCGGAGGGCTACACCTTC
TRBV3-1	TRBJ2-5	many	TRBD1	14	CASRKGQRQETQYF	TGTGCCAGCAGGAAGGGACAGAGACAAGAGACCCAGTACTTC
TRBV11-2	TRBJ2-5	-	-	14	CASSLGLVQGEQYF	TGTGCCAGCAGCCTGGGACTAGTTCAGGGGGAGCAGTACTTC
TRBV29-1	TRBJ2-3	-	TRBD1	10	CSALTGTQYF	TGCAGCGCTTTGACAGGGACGCAGTATTTT
TRBV2	TRBJ1-4	-	-	15	CASSEGFYRGEKLFF	TGTGCCAGCAGTGAAGGGTTCTATCGGGGTGAAAAACTGTTTTTT
TRBV4-1	TRBJ2-3	-	-	18	CASSQDLGAAAYTDTQYF	TGCGCCAGCAGCCAAGATCTTGGGGCGGCGGCCTACACAGATACGCAGTATTTT
TRBV29-1	TRBJ2-7	many	TRBD1	13	CSARTGSPYEQYF	TGCAGCGCCCGGACAGGGAGCCCCTACGAGCAGTACTTC
TRBV21-1	TRBJ1-5	-	-	15	CASSSGTLVNQPQHF	TGTGCCAGCAGCTCAGGGACCCTGGTCAATCAGCCCCAGCATTTT
TRBV3-1	TRBJ1-3	few	-	13	CASSQGTGNTIYF	TGTGCCAGCAGCCAAGGAACTGGAAACACCATATATTTT
TRBV4-1	TRBJ1-2	-	-	12	CASSQAQTGYTF	TGCGCCAGCAGCCAAGCGCAAACCGGCTACACCTTC
TRBV7-2	TRBJ2-3	many	-	14	CASSLGGGLDTQYF	TGTGCCAGCAGCTTAGGAGGGGGGCTAGATACGCAGTATTTT
TRBV6-2/TRBV6-3	TRBJ2-7	-	TRBD1	15	CASSYIGTGIYEQYF	TGTGCCAGCAGTTATATCGGGACAGGGATCTACGAGCAGTACTTC
TRBV5-1	TRBJ2-3	many	-	15	CASSPRDFNTDTQYF	TGCGCCAGCAGCCCCCGGGATTTTAACACAGATACGCAGTATTTT
TRBV6-1	TRBJ2-7	few	TRBD1	14	CASTRDRVMSEQYF	TGTGCCAGCACTAGGGACAGGGTAATGAGCGAGCAGTACTTC
TRBV20-1	TRBJ2-3	many	TRBD1	14	CSGIRGGFGDTQYF	TGCAGTGGAATCAGAGGGGGCTTCGGAGATACGCAGTATTTT
TRBV6-5	TRBJ1-4	few	-	14	CASSYSILNEKLFF	TGTGCCAGCAGTTACTCGATTCTGAATGAAAAACTGTTTTTT
TRBV28	TRBJ2-7	many	-	13	CASTHRKSHEQYF	TGTGCCAGCACCCACAGGAAATCCCACGAGCAGTACTTC
TRBV7-2	TRBJ2-5	-	TRBD1	12	CASSPDRRTQYF	TGTGCCAGCAGTCCGGACAGGAGGACCCAGTACTTC
TRBV20-1	TRBJ2-7	-	TRBD1	13	CSAKKGQGHERYF	TGCAGTGCTAAGAAGGGACAGGGCCACGAGCGGTACTTC
TRBV7-2	TRBJ2-4	many	-	16	CASSPPGRLLKNIQYF	TGTGCCAGCAGCCCCCCGGGACGTCTACTCAAAAACATTCAGTACTTC
TRBV2	TRBJ2-7	many	TRBD1	13	CASNGQGSYEQYF	TGTGCCAGCAACGGACAGGGCTCCTACGAGCAGTACTTC
TRBV6-2/TRBV6-3	TRBJ2-7	many	-	15	CASRQVRQATYEQYF	TGTGCCAGCAGGCAAGTTCGACAGGCCACCTACGAGCAGTACTTC
TRBV6-2/TRBV6-3	TRBJ2-3	many	-	14	CASRMRLNTDTQYF	TGTGCCAGCAGGATGAGACTAAACACAGATACGCAGTATTTT
TRBV11-2	TRBJ2-3	-	-	15	CASSSNTVYTDTQYF	TGTGCCAGCAGCTCCAACACGGTCTACACAGATACGCAGTATTTT
TRBV7-2	TRBJ1-2	many	TRBD1	15	CASARSTGNGYGYTF	TGTGCCAGCGCCCGGTCGACAGGGAATGGCTATGGCTACACCTTC
TRBV24-1	TRBJ1-1	-	-	13	CATSGVSNTEAFF	TGTGCCACCAGTGGTGTGTCGAACACTGAAGCTTTCTTT
TRBV19	TRBJ1-6	few	TRBD1	13	CASGDSANSPLHF	TGTGCCAGTGGGGACAGCGCCAATTCACCCCTCCACTTT
TRBV3-1	TRBJ2-1	-	-	14	CASSPRSAYNEQFF	TGTGCCAGCAGCCCGCGTAGCGCCTACAATGAGCAGTTCTTC
TRBV12-3/TRBV12-4	TRBJ1-2	-	TRBD1	14	CASSLSGQVYGYTF	TGTGCCAGCAGTCTAAGCGGACAGGTCTATGGCTACACCTTC
TRBV24-1	TRBJ1-2	few	TRBD1	13	CATSDTGVHGYTF	TGTGCCACCAGTGATACAGGGGTTCATGGCTACACCTTC
TRBV10-3	TRBJ2-7	many	TRBD1	13	CAIRNGQAYEQYF	TGTGCCATCAGGAACGGACAGGCCTACGAGCAGTACTTC
TRBV10-1	TRBJ2-1	-	TRBD2	19	CASSEDGTSGVTSYNEQFF	TGCGCCAGCAGTGAGGACGGGACTAGCGGGGTCACCTCCTACAATGAGCAGTTCTTC
TRBV11-2	TRBJ2-5	-	-	16	CASSWDRVTKGETQYF	TGTGCCAGCAGCTGGGACCGGGTCACGAAAGGGGAGACCCAGTACTTC
TRBV24-1	TRBJ1-2	-	-	12	CATSEGGYGYTF	TGTGCCACCAGTGAAGGCGGCTATGGCTACACCTTC